These 15 T cell receptor beta chains were sequenced from one sample in a study of T cells in Graves' hyperthyroidism and ophthalmopathy. There were TCR beta CDR3 regions amplified from RNA transcripts. HTBI primers were employed in a first-round RT-PCR of the TCR CDR3. One entry per CDR3 protein results from TCRdb running MiXCR on the multiplex PCR reads. The sample has about 360,000 distinct CDR3 sequences, 19% seen once. Sequences were obtained from blood. The receptors shown here come from a woman under 30 with Graves' hyperthyroidism.

This clonotype was recorded at least ten times. The chain recombines TRBV14 with TRBJ1-1; no clear D gene. This CDR3 spans 15 amino acids. Trimming pared 2 bases from V and 6 bases from J, leaving 16 bases between. CDR1 and CDR2 (germline): SGHDN, FVKESK. The CDR3 protein is CASSQLHRGVAEAFF. CDR3 DNA: TGTGCCAGCAGCCAACTACACCGGGGAGTTGCTGAAGCTTTCTTT.

This clonotype came up many times. The chain employs TRBV7-9 and TRBJ2-7; D is possibly TRBD2 (6 bases). Germline assignment: CDR1 SEHNR and CDR2 FQNEAQ (reference sequence). V was shortened by 6 bases and J by 4 bases, with 16 bases between the two germline ends. This CDR3 region has 14 residues. The chain's CDR3 is CASRSPGTDYEQYF. In nucleotides, the CDR3 is TGTGCCAGCAGATCCCCCGGGACTGATTACGAGCAGTACTTC.

Many counts were recorded for this clonotype. The V call is TRBV20-1, the J call TRBJ2-5, with TRBD2 matching 15 bases. Per germline, CDR1 DFQATT and CDR2 SNEGSKA (reference sequence). This CDR3 is built from 15 residues. J was trimmed by 7 bases and V by 1 base; bases with no gene match: 4. CDR3 residues: CSARVGLAGGTTQYF. CDR3 nucleotide sequence: TGCAGTGCTAGAGTAGGACTAGCGGGGGGGACGACCCAGTACTTC.

This clonotype was detected ten times or more. V is TRBV7-6 and J is TRBJ1-1; D is undetermined. Trimming took off 3 bases at V and 0 bases at J, with 11 bases between the two ends. The CDR3 contains 15 residues. Germline lookup yields CDR1 SGHVS and CDR2 FNYEAQ. The CDR3: CASSLAPSVNTEAFF. DNA of the CDR3: TGTGCCAGCAGCTTGGCTCCATCGGTGAACACTGAAGCTTTCTTT.

The chain carries TRBV12-3 or TRBV12-4 and TRBJ2-7; 13 bases are shared with TRBD2. Trimming at V came to 3 bases and at J to 3 bases, leaving 23 bases not matched to a gene. CDR3 length: 22 amino acids. CDR3 sequence reads: CASSFSQPGLAGSHIPIYEQYF. In DNA form, the CDR3 reads TGTGCCAGCAGTTTTAGCCAGCCGGGACTAGCGGGGTCCCATATCCCGATCTACGAGCAGTACTTC.

This clonotype was observed a handful of times. The rearrangement links TRBV4-1 to TRBJ1-2, with a possible D match to TRBD1 (6 bases). Germline CDR1 and CDR2: MGHRA and YSYEKL. Trimming cost V 4 bases and J 8 bases, with 26 bases left between them. The CDR3 loop spans 17 amino acids. The CDR3 loop is CASSPLGSGGQSRGYTF. The DNA for the CDR3 is TGCGCCAGCAGCCCCCTTGGGTCGGGGGGCCAAAGTCGGGGCTACACCTTC.

This clonotype has only a few counts. CDR3 in amino acids: CSARDQNTEAFF. CDR3 nucleotides: TGCAGTGCTAGGGATCAGAACACTGAAGCTTTCTTT. This chain connects TRBV20-1 to TRBJ1-1; D gene unclear. V lost 3 bases to trimming and J lost 1 base, with 6 bases between them. Germline V CDR1 and CDR2: DFQATT, SNEGSKA (reference sequence). The CDR3 has 12 amino acids.

This clonotype was counted at least ten times. The rearrangement links TRBV12-3 or TRBV12-4 to TRBJ2-5, with TRBD1 identical over 10 bases. With 5 bases clipped from V and 4 bases from J, the junction kept 4 bases outside the gene matches. The CDR3 consists of 14 residues. The CDR3 region has the DNA TGTGCCAGCAGTGCGACAGGGGGCGGAGAGACCCAGTACTTC. It yields the protein CASSATGGGETQYF.

This clonotype appeared many times. The rearrangement uses TRBV11-2 and TRBJ1-1; 9 nucleotides line up with TRBD1. The V gene end was trimmed by 3 bases and the J gene end by 5 bases; junction bases not matched to a gene: 13. The germline CDR1 and CDR2 sequences are SGHAT and FQNNGV. The CDR3 is 17 residues long. In nucleotides, the CDR3 is TGTGCCAGCAGCTTGGGGACAGGGTCTTACTGGGCTACTGAAGCTTTCTTT. This encodes CASSLGTGSYWATEAFF.

This clonotype appeared many times. The chain joins TRBV2 to TRBJ1-1; the D gene is possibly TRBD1 (6 bases). The V end lost 6 bases, the J end lost 8 bases, and 10 bases lay between the germline ends. The CDR3 consists of 11 residues. Looked up from germline, CDR1 is SNHLY and CDR2 is FYNNEI. In DNA, the CDR3 is TGTGCCAGCAGCCGGACAGCCGAAGCTTTCTTT. Translated: CASSRTAEAFF.

V usage is TRBV5-4 and J usage is TRBJ2-5; TRBD2 matches 12 bases. This CDR3 comprises 16 residues. V was pared by 2 bases and J by 5 bases, with 7 bases of the junction left unmatched. In germline, CDR1 is SGHNT, CDR2 YYREEE (reference sequence). CDR3 loop: CASSFASGGGMETQYF. The CDR3 DNA reads TGTGCCAGCAGCTTCGCTAGCGGGGGGGGGATGGAGACCCAGTACTTC.

This clonotype has ten or more counts. This sequence joins TRBV6-1 and TRBJ2-3, with D perhaps assigned TRBD1 or TRBD2 (6 bases each). The CDR3 has 15 residues. CDR1 and CDR2 from the germline V gene are MNHNS and SASEGT. V lost 1 base to trimming and J lost 4 bases, with 12 bases between them. CDR3: CASSEEEGGADTQYF. Written as DNA, the CDR3 is TGTGCCAGCAGTGAAGAGGAGGGGGGTGCAGATACGCAGTATTTT.

This clonotype was seen at least ten times. The gene calls are TRBV7-2 and TRBJ2-5; D is undetermined. The V end was cut by 7 bases, the J end by 7 bases, with 19 bases between. Germline V gene data show CDR1 as SGHTA and CDR2 as FQGNSA. The CDR3 totals 14 residues. CDR3: CASILTTQVGTQYF. CDR3 sequence (DNA): TGTGCCAGCATCCTAACCACTCAAGTGGGGACCCAGTACTTC.

This clonotype was seen repeatedly, ten times or more. The rearrangement joins TRBV6-1 to TRBJ1-1; D unclear. CDR1 and CDR2 (germline): MNHNS, SASEGT. This CDR3 has 13 amino acids. V gave up 8 bases and J gave up 8 bases, with 18 bases separating them. The CDR3 DNA sequence: TGTGCCAGCGCTACCCAAGGCAGGAAAGAAGCTTTCTTT. This codes for CASATQGRKEAFF.

This clonotype was seen ten or more times. This rearrangement joins TRBV9 to TRBJ1-5; no firm D call. V gave up 0 bases and J gave up 2 bases, with 3 bases separating them. This CDR3 contains 13 residues. CDR1 and CDR2 from the germline V gene are SGDLS and YYNGEE. CDR3 sequence reads: CASSVAGNQPQHF. The CDR3 coding sequence is TGTGCCAGCAGCGTAGCCGGCAATCAGCCCCAGCATTTT. Together with reference TRBV9 and TRBJ1-5, the CDR3 gives the full variable domain: DSGVTQTPKHLITATGQRVTLRCSPRSGDLSVYWYQQSLDQGLQFLIQYYNGEERAKGNILERFSAQQFPDLHSELNLSSLELGDSALYFCASSVAGNQPQHFGDGTRLSIL.